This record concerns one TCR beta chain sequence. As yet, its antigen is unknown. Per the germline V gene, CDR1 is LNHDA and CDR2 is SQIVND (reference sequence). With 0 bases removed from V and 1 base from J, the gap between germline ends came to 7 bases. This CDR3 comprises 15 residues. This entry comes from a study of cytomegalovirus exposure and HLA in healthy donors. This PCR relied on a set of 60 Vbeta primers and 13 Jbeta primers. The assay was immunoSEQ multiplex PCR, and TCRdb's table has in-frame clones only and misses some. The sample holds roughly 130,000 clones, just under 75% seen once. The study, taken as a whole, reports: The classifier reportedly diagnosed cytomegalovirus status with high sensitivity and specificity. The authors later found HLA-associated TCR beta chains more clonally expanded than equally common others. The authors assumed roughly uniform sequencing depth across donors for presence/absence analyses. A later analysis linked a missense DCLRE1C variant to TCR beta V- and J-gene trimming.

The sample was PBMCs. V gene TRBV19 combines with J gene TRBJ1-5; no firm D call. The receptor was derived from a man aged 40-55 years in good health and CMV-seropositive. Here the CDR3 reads CASSIDGQSNQPQHF. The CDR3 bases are TGTGCCAGTAGTATAGATGGTCAGAGCAATCAGCCCCAGCATTTT.